The T cell receptor beta chain under discussion was sequenced for a study of T cell responses to AZD1222 COVID-19 vaccine. Study summary: The analysis combined second doses at about 4 or about 12 weeks. General observations from the study: The study reported that nearly half of spike-specific TCRs target unmutated variant regions. The span of vaccine-associated CD4 TCRs extended across spike, with dominance at 160-218 and 743-854. Repertoires were sampled only after the peak T cell response.

Turning to this clone: Its target is not known.

After removal of 6 bases from V and 5 bases from J, the junction contained 1 base not matched to a gene. CDR1 and CDR2 from the germline V gene are LNHDA and SQIVND (reference sequence). This CDR3 region has 14 residues. The method was immunoSEQ multiplex PCR; TCRdb's version includes in-frame clones alone and lacks a portion of them. The sample has 130,000 to 150,000 clones, approximately 89% seen once. This rearrangement joins TRBV19 to TRBJ2-1; TRBD2 matches at 13 bases. The sequence derives from an adult in good health. Sequences were derived from peripheral blood, sampled on day 0 of AZD1222 vaccination. CDR3 in DNA: TGTGCCAGTAGCGGACTAGCGGGGGACAATGAGCAGTTCTTC. It codes for CASSGLAGDNEQFF.